This T cell receptor (beta chain) emerged from a study of T cells in severe cutaneous drug reactions. Across the study: Blister fluid/cells and PBMC came from acute- or recovery-stage patients.

The iRepertoire multiplex PCR system with TCR subtype-specific primers built both bulk and single-cell libraries. Using the multiplex PCR reads, TCRdb records one entry per CDR3 protein without DNA. The sample features about 3,800 distinct CDR3 sequences, with 75% to 85% in its top ten. The CDR3 loop spans 13 amino acids. Per the germline V gene, CDR1 is ENHRY and CDR2 is SYGVKD. The patients sequenced had a carbamazepine-induced Stevens-Johnson syndrome or toxic epidermal necrolysis reaction. CBZ-SJS/TEN patients of Han Chinese (roughly five) and European (roughly six) origin supplied blood. The chain combines TRBV10-3 with TRBJ2-3. Specimen: PBMCs. This clonotype originated in a human donor with Stevens-Johnson syndrome, a severe cutaneous drug reaction. The CDR3 region is CAIRSTDTDTQYF.